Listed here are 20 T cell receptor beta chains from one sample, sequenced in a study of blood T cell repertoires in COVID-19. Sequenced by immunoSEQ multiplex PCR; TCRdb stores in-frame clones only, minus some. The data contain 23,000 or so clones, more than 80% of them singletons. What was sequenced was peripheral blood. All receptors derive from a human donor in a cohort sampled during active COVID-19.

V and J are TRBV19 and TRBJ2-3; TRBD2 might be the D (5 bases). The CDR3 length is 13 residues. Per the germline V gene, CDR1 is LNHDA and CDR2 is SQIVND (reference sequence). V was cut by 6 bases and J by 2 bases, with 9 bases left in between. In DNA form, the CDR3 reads TGTGCCAGTAGACTAGACCCCACAGATACGCAGTATTTT. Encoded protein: CASRLDPTDTQYF.

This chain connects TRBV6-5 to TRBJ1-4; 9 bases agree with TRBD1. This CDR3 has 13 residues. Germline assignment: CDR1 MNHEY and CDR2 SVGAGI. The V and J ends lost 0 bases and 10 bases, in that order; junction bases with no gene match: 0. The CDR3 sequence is CASSYSTGGKLFF. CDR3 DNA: TGTGCCAGCAGTTACTCGACAGGGGGAAAACTGTTTTTT.

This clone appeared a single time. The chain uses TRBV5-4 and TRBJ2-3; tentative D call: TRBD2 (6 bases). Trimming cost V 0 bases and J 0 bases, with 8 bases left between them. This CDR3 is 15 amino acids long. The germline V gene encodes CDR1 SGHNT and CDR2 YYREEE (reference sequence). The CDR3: CASSLAGVSTDTQYF. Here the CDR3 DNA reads TGTGCCAGCAGCTTGGCGGGGGTGAGCACAGATACGCAGTATTTT.

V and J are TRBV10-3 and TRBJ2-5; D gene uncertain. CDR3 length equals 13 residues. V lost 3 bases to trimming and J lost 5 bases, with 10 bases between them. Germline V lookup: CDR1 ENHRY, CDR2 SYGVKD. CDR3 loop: CAISDSLGETQYF. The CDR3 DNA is TGTGCCATCAGTGACTCGCTGGGCGAGACCCAGTACTTC.

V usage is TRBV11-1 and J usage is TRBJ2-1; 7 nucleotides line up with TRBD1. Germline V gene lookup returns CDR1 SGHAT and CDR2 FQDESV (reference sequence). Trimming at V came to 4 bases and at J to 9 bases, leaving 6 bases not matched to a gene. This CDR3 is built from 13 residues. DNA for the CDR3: TGTGCCAGCAGCTCCGACAGGGTCGGTGAGCAGTTCTTC. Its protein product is CASSSDRVGEQFF.

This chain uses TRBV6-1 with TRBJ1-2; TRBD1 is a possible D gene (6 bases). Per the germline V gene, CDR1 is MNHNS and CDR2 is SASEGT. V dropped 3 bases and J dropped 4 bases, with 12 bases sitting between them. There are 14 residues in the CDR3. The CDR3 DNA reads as TGTGCCAGCAGTGACCGAGGGGGAATCTATGGCTACACCTTC. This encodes CASSDRGGIYGYTF.

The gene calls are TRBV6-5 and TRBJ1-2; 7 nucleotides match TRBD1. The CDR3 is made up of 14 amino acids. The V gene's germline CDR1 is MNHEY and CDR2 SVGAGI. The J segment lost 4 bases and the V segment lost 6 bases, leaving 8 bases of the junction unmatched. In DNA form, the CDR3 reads TGTGCCAGCAGGGGCCCAGGGGGTTCCTATGGCTACACCTTC. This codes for CASRGPGGSYGYTF.

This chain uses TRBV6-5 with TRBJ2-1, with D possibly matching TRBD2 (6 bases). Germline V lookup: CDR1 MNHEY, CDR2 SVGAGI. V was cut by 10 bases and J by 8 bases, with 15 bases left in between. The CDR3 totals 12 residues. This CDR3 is CATTWGGYEQFF. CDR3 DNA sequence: TGTGCCACCACGTGGGGAGGATATGAGCAGTTCTTC.

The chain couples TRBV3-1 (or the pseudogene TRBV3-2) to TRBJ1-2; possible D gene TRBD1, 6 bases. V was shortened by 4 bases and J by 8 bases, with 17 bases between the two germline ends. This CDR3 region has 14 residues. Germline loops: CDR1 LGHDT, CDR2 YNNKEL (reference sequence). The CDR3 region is CASSPQQGIRGYTF. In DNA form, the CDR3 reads TGTGCCAGCAGCCCACAGCAGGGGATTAGGGGCTACACCTTC.

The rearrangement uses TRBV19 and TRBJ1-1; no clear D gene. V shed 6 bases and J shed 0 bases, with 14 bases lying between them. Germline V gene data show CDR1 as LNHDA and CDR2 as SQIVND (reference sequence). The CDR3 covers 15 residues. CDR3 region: CASRPFREVNTEAFF. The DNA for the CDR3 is TGTGCCAGTAGGCCTTTTAGGGAGGTGAACACTGAAGCTTTCTTT.

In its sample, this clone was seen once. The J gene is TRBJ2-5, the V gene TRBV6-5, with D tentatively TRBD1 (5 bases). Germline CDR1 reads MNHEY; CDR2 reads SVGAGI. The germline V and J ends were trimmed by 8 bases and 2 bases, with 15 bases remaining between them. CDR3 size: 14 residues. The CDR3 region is CASGRSTAQETQYF. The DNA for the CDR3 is TGTGCCAGCGGCAGGTCGACAGCTCAAGAGACCCAGTACTTC.

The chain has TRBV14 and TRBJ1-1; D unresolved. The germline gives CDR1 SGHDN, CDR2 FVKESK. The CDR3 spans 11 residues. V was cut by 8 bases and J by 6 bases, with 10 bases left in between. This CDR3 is CASRQRAEAFF. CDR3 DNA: TGTGCCAGCCGGCAGCGCGCTGAAGCTTTCTTT.

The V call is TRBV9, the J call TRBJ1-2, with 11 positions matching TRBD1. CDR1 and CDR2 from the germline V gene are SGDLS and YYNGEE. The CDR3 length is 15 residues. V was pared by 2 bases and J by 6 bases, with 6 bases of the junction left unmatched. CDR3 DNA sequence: TGTGCCAGCAGCGTGATGGACAGGGGGCGGGATGGCTACACCTTC. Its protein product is CASSVMDRGRDGYTF.

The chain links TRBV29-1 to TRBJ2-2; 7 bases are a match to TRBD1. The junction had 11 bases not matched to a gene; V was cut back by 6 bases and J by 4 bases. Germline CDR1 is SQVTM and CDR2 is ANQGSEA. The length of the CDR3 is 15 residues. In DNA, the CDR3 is TGCAGCGTAATTACCGGGACAGTGAGCACCGGGGAGCTGTTTTTT. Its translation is CSVITGTVSTGELFF.

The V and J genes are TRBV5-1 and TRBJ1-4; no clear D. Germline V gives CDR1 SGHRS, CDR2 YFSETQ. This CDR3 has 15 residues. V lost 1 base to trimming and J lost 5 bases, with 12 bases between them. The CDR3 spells CASSLSGMRNEKLFF. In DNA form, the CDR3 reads TGCGCCAGCAGCTTGTCCGGGATGAGGAATGAAAAACTGTTTTTT. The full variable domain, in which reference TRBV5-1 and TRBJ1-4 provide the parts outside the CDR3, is KAGVTQTPRYLIKTRGQQVTLSCSPISGHRSVSWYQQTPGQGLQFLFEYFSETQRNKGNFPGRFSGRQFSNSRSEMNVSTLELGDSALYLCASSLSGMRNEKLFFGSGTQLSVL.

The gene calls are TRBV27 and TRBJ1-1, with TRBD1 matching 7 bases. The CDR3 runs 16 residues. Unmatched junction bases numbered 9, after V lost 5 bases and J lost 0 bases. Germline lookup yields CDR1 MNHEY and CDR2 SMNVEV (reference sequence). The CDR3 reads CASSASTGTVNTEAFF. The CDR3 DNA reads TGTGCCAGCAGTGCCTCAACCGGGACAGTGAACACTGAAGCTTTCTTT.

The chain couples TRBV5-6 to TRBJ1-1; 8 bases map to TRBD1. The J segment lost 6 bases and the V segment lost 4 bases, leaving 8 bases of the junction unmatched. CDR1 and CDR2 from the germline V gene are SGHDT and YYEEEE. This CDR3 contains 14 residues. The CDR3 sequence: CASSPTGGRAEAFF. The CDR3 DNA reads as TGTGCCAGCAGCCCCACAGGGGGGAGGGCTGAAGCTTTCTTT.

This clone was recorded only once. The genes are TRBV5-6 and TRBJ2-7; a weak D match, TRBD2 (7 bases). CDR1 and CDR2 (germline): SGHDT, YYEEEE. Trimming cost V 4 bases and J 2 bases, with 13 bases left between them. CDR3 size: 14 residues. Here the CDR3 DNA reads TGTGCCAGCAGCGGGTGGGGGGGCGCCTACGAGCAGTACTTC. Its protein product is CASSGWGGAYEQYF.

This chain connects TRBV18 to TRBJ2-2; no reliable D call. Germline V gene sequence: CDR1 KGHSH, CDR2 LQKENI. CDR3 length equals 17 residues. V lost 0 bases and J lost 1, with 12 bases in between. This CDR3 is CASSPPGRPGNTGELFF. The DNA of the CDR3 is TGTGCCAGCTCACCACCCGGCAGGCCCGGGAACACCGGGGAGCTGTTTTTT.

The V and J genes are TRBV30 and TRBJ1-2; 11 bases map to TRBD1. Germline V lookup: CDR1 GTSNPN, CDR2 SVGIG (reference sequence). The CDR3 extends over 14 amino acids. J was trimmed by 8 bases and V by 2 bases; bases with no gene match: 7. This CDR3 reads CAWSRVDRGQGYTF. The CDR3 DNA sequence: TGTGCCTGGAGTCGGGTGGACAGGGGGCAGGGCTACACCTTC.